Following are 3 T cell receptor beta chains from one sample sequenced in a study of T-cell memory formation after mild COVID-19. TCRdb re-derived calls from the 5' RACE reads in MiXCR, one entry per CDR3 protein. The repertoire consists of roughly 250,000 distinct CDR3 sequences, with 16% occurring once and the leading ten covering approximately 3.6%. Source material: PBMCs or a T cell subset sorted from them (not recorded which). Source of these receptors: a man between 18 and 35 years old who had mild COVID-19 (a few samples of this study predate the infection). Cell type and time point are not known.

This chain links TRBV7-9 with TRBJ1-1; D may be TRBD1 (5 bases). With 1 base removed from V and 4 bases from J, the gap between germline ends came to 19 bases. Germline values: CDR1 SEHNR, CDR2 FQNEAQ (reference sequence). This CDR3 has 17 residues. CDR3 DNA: TGTGCCAGCAGCTTAGAGTTTCTGGGGACGTCGGGCACTGAAGCTTTCTTT. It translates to CASSLEFLGTSGTEAFF.

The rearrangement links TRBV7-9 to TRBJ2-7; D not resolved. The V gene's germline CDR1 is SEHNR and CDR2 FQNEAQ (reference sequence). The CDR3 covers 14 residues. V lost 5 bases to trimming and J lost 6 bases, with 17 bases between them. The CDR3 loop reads CASSAGRNPREQYF. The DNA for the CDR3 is TGTGCCAGCAGCGCTGGACGGAATCCCCGCGAGCAGTACTTC.

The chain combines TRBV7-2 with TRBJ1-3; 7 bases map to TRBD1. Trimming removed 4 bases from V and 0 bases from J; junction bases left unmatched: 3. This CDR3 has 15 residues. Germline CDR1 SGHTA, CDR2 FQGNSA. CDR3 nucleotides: TGTGCCAGCAGCTCAGGGGGGGTCTCTGGAAACACCATATATTTT. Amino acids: CASSSGGVSGNTIYF.